This is a list of T cell receptor beta chains from one sample in a study of T cell repertoires in cytomegalovirus infection. MiXCR was run by TCRdb on the reads, yielding one entry per CDR3 protein. The table shows approximately 750,000 distinct CDR3 sequences, with less than 40% occurring only once. The source material was PBMCs. These receptor sequences come from a human donor in good health (CMV status not recorded). Some clones in this sample may be carry-over from other donors' samples. The CDR3 runs from the conserved cysteine through the conserved F or W.

TRBV6-2/TRBV6-3 CASSYPGTSTYEQYF
TRBV6-6 CASQTNPDTVELFF
TRBV10-3 CAISESRGQASSGNTIYF
TRBV28 CASTGTPLAKNIQYF
TRBV24-1 CATSDHKDRQTNQPQHF
TRBV28 CASSLYPSGRNEQFF
TRBV25-1 CASSASNTPRLQETQYF
TRBV20-1 CSAGNRTLTDTQYF
TRBV10-3 CAINARAVEDTQYF
TRBV20-1 CSARWGTGARSTEAFF
TRBV5-1 CASSLSGAGDEYF
TRBV7-2 CASTLGRGQEAFF
TRBV5-5 CASSGSGWETQYF
TRBV12-5 CASTNWGTTEAFF
TRBV28 CASSLRGEQYF
TRBV18 CASSPARTGVHTEAFF
TRBV27 CASSLQREGTGELFF
TRBV6-1 CASSEGQMQRSTDFF
TRBV7-9 CASSFGAGETQYF
TRBV28 CASSNSRVRTDTQYF
TRBV7-9 CASSARLAGGPGEQFF
TRBV7-8 CASSLGAGATNQPLHF
TRBV11-2 CASRTRQSYGYTF
TRBV7-9 CASSLIPNQWTGRDSPLHF
TRBV2 CASSEGADVIEAFF
TRBV10-3 CAIFEEGEQFF
TRBV6-5 CASTSPDSTGYTF
TRBV7-6 CASSLKAGTDTQYF
TRBV7-6 CASSFLAGGTIYF
TRBV19 CASSAPTGQGYTF
TRBV4-1 CASSQDVMDTQYF